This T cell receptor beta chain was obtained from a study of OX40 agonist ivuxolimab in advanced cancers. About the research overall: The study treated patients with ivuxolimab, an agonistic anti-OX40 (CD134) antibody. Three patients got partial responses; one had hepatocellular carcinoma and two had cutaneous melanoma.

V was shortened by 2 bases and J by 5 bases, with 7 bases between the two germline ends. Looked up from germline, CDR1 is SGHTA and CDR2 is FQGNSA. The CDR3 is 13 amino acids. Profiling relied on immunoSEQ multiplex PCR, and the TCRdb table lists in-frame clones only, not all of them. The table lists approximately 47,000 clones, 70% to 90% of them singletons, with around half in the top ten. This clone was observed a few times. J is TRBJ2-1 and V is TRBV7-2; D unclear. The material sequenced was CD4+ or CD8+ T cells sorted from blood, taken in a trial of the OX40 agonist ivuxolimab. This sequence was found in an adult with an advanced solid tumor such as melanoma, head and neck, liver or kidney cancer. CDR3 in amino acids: CASSLLRNNEQFF. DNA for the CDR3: TGTGCCAGCAGCTTACTCAGAAACAATGAGCAGTTCTTC.